A single sample gave rise to the 10 T cell receptor beta chains below, sequenced in a study of tissue T cells after allogeneic stem cell transplantation. Assay used: immunoSEQ multiplex PCR; TCRdb lists only in-frame clones, some missing. The sample lists 4,500 to 5,000 clones, around 30% occurring once. Indicated time point: mouse harvest day 14 after allogeneic transplant. Each mouse received 10^7 T-cell-depleted marrow cells plus 10^6 splenic CD5+ T cells by tail vein. Sample: skin. The receptors stem from a female BALB/c mouse given C57BL/6 T cells with graft-versus-host disease after an allogeneic hematopoietic cell transplant.

With regard to this clone: Gene labels here are mouse ones. The read gets to within 1 residue of the CDR3 end, and the germline J gene fills in the rest. This chain connects TRBV3 to TRBJ1-2; tentatively, D is TRBD1 (6 bases). Germline-derived CDR1 and CDR2 are SNHLY and FYNGKV (reference sequence). CDR3 size: 15 residues. V lost 1 base, J lost 0 bases, and 9 bases lay in between. CDR3 DNA, as far as it was read: TGTGCCAGCAGCTTAGGTAGGGGGTCAAACTCCGACTACACC. It translates to CASSLGRGSNSDYT. The entire CDR3 sequence reads CASSLGRGSNSDYTF.

This clone was seen only a few times. The gene names given are mouse names. The read finishes 1 residue shy of the CDR3 end, and the germline J gene is used to complete it. V and J are TRBV19 and TRBJ2-4, with D hard to call. The V end was cut by 2 bases, the J end by 0 bases, with 7 bases between. The CDR3 extends over 14 amino acids. Looked up from germline, CDR1 is FNHDT and CDR2 is SITEND (reference sequence). CDR3 DNA, as far as it was read: TGTGCCAGCAGTATGGGAACTAGTCAAAACACCTTGTAC. Translated: CASSMGTSQNTLY. The whole CDR3 sequence is CASSMGTSQNTLYF.

Details on this clone: The gene names given are mouse names. The CDR3 is cut off 1 residue early in the read; its end comes from the germline J gene. The genes are TRBV23 and TRBJ2-4; TRBD1 is the table's D call, not checked against the DNA. CDR3 length equals 14 residues. Germline loops: CDR1 KGHTA, CDR2 FQNQQP. CDR3 DNA (partial): TGCTCCAGCAGTCAATCGTCAGATCAAAACACCTTGTAC. As protein: CSSSQSSDQNTLY. The CDR3 in its entirety is CSSSQSSDQNTLYF.

To note about this clone: Each gene name is a mouse one. The sequenced fragment ends 1 residue before the CDR3 boundary, so the rest is inferred from the germline J gene. This chain connects TRBV24 to TRBJ1-2; D is possibly TRBD1 (6 bases). The ends were cut back, 4 bases at V and 0 bases at J, with 6 bases in the middle. In germline, CDR1 is KGHTA, CDR2 FRNEEI. CDR3 length equals 13 residues. The CDR3 sequence is CASSRTANSDYTF. The CDR3 bases that were read are TGTGCCAGCAGTCGGACAGCAAACTCCGACTACACC.

Points on this clone: Gene names are the mouse ones. Read coverage stops 1 residue before the CDR3 terminus; the germline J gene supplies the remainder. The genes are TRBV16 and TRBJ2-7; D is ambiguous. The ends were cut back, 5 bases at V and 7 bases at J, with 9 bases in the middle. The CDR3 consists of 11 residues. Germline V gene lookup returns CDR1 SGHSA and CDR2 FRNQAP. The CDR3 loop is CASSKGREQYF. CDR3 DNA, as far as it was read: TGTGCAAGCAGCAAGGGAAGGGAACAGTAC.

Of note for this clone: The gene names here belong to mouse. Sequencing ends 1 residue short of the CDR3 end; the germline J gene provides the rest. The rearrangement links TRBV24 to TRBJ2-3; D might be TRBD2 (5 bases). CDR1 and CDR2 from the germline V gene are KGHTA and FRNEEI. The CDR3 has 15 residues. V shed 0 bases and J shed 0 bases, with 7 bases lying between them. Incomplete CDR3 DNA: TGTGCCAGCAGTCTGTATTTGGGGAGTGCAGAAACGCTGTAT. It translates to CASSLYLGSAETLY. In full, the CDR3 reads CASSLYLGSAETLYF.

For this clone: Germline and genes here are mouse. With the read ending 1 residue before the CDR3 end, the germline J gene is used to fill in that end. The chain joins TRBV15 to TRBJ2-5; 7 nucleotides match TRBD1. This CDR3 has 13 residues. V lost 3 bases and J lost 4; bases outside the gene matches: 1. Germline loops: CDR1 SGHND, CDR2 FRSKSL. The DNA read from the CDR3 is TGTGCCAGCAGTTTTACAGGGGAAGACACCCAGTAC. It is translated as CASSFTGEDTQY. The whole CDR3 region reads CASSFTGEDTQYF.

As to this clone: Gene names refer to mouse genes. With the read ending 1 residue before the CDR3 end, the germline J gene is used to fill in that end. The rearrangement joins TRBV3 to TRBJ1-2; 8 nucleotides match TRBD1. V shed 4 bases, J shed 3 bases, and the junction held 1 base outside the gene matches. Germline-derived CDR1 and CDR2 are SNHLY and FYNGKV (reference sequence). The CDR3 is 13 residues long. The CDR3 bases that were read are TGTGCCAGCAGCTCGACAGGGGACTCCGACTACACC. This codes for CASSSTGDSDYT. Given in full, the CDR3 is CASSSTGDSDYTF.

This clone has more than one count but fewer than ten. All gene names here are mouse names. The read falls 1 residue short of the CDR3 end, and the missing part is taken from the germline J gene. The V gene is TRBV5, the J gene TRBJ2-7; D gene ambiguous. V was trimmed by 0 bases and J by 5 bases, leaving 2 bases between them. The CDR3 extends over 11 amino acids. Germline V lookup: CDR1 LGHNA, CDR2 YNLKQL (reference sequence). Partial CDR3 DNA: TGTGCCAGCAGCCAAGAAGATGAACAGTAC. Translating it yields CASSQEDEQY. The entire CDR3 reads CASSQEDEQYF.

As regards this clone: The listed genes are named as in mouse. The read comes to an end 1 residue before the CDR3 does, leaving the germline J gene to fill in the end. The gene calls are TRBV26 and TRBJ1-1, with D hard to call. The V gene lost 4 bases and the J gene lost 0 bases, with 6 bases spanning the gap. The germline gives CDR1 KGHPV, CDR2 FQNQEV (reference sequence). CDR3 length equals 13 residues. CDR3 bases read: TGTGCCAGCAGTCCCGATGCAAACACAGAAGTCTTC. Protein: CASSPDANTEVF. The whole CDR3 region reads CASSPDANTEVFF.